This TCR beta chain was identified during a study of T-cell reconstitution after alpha-beta-depleted transplantation in children. V dropped 2 bases and J dropped 2 bases, with 12 bases sitting between them. CDR1 is MGHRA, CDR2 YSYEKL, per germline. The CDR3 loop spans 15 amino acids. This clonotype appeared many times. TCRbeta library construction was performed incorporating unique molecular identifiers. TCRdb re-analysed the PCR reads in MiXCR, keeping a single row per CDR3 protein. The sample consists of about 420,000 distinct CDR3 sequences, approximately 10% of them appearing once. The rearrangement uses TRBV4-1 and TRBJ1-1; no clear D gene. The receptor was isolated from a human donor who donated a stem cell graft to a child with acute myeloid leukemia. The sample here was PBMCs from the stem cell graft donor, taken from the stem cell graft. CDR3: CASSQPTRGNTEAFF. As DNA, the CDR3 is TGCGCCAGCAGCCAACCCACCCGCGGAAACACTGAAGCTTTCTTT.